A selection of T cell receptor beta chains follows, all from one sample in a study of T-cell reconstitution after alpha-beta-depleted transplantation in children. Via MiXCR, TCRdb re-called the PCR reads, giving one row per CDR3 protein. The sample carries around 370,000 distinct CDR3 sequences, around a tenth recorded once. The specimen comprised PBMCs from the stem cell graft donor, sampled from the stem cell graft. The receptors here all came from a human donor who donated a stem cell graft to a child with acute lymphoblastic leukemia. Both conserved end residues are trimmed from each CDR3.

v_gene	j_gene	len	CDR3aa
TRBV5-1	TRBJ2-1	16	ASRVGSAGATSYNEQF
TRBV12-3/TRBV12-4	TRBJ2-6	12	ASSWGSGANVLT
TRBV6-5	TRBJ2-1	14	ASSFISGSSYNEQF
TRBV9	TRBJ1-5	13	ASSVSGTRNQPQH
TRBV12-3/TRBV12-4	TRBJ1-2	13	ASSPHPTANYGYT
TRBV4-2	TRBJ2-3	12	ASSQVLRPDTQY
TRBV4-3	TRBJ2-3	12	ASSQEKTSGAQY
TRBV5-1	TRBJ1-1	12	ASSSGQGRDEAF
TRBV7-8	TRBJ1-1	14	ASSLWGQGVNTEAF
TRBV19	TRBJ1-2	12	ASTPIRDTYGYT
TRBV7-2	TRBJ2-7	12	ASSLLGVVGEQY
TRBV30	TRBJ2-3	12	AWSISFPTDTQY
TRBV4-3	TRBJ2-2	13	ASSQRGVGTGELF
TRBV28	TRBJ2-2	14	ASTIGGIGRTGELF
TRBV4-3	TRBJ2-3	15	ASSQEPTRLILDTQY
TRBV27	TRBJ1-1	11	ASSSAGGAEAF
TRBV27	TRBJ2-2	13	ASTSPGLNTGELF
TRBV10-3	TRBJ2-1	14	AISDDRLAGVNEQF
TRBV5-1	TRBJ2-1	13	ASSLSGTSYNEQF
TRBV12-3/TRBV12-4	TRBJ2-1	12	ASSLAGGENEQF
TRBV12-3/TRBV12-4	TRBJ2-1	12	ASFYSGRTDEQF
TRBV12-3/TRBV12-4	TRBJ2-1	13	ASSFSGRASGEQF
TRBV20-1	TRBJ2-7	10	SASSFSYEQY
TRBV5-1	TRBJ2-1	13	ASSLEVGSYNEQF
TRBV20-1	TRBJ2-7	11	SGTGTSSYEQY
TRBV4-3	TRBJ2-1	14	ASSQDRAGRGNEQF
TRBV7-9	TRBJ2-7	13	ASSLDPTGNSEQY
TRBV10-3	TRBJ2-7	13	AISDLYRGAYEQY
TRBV5-1	TRBJ2-3	13	ASSTTSGSTDTQY
TRBV12-3/TRBV12-4	TRBJ2-1	15	ASSPRGVGGRGNEQF
TRBV7-3	TRBJ2-5	12	ASSLTPSPETQY
TRBV15	TRBJ2-7	17	ATSGRLAGRDGLSYEQY
TRBV5-1	TRBJ2-5	12	ASRSLAGDETQY
TRBV5-1	TRBJ2-5	12	ASSLVRGQETQY
TRBV5-1	TRBJ2-7	12	ASSQGLASYEQY
TRBV12-3/TRBV12-4	TRBJ2-3	10	ASSPTFDTQY
TRBV24-1	TRBJ1-1	12	ATSASTRNTEAF
TRBV10-3	TRBJ2-1	16	AISGPLAGGSMMGEQF
TRBV10-3	TRBJ2-7	12	AHRDREGTYEQY
TRBV4-1	TRBJ2-7	14	ASSQDPSGRGYEQY
TRBV29-1	TRBJ2-5	12	SGGDRAAWETQY
TRBV9	TRBJ2-2	15	ASSVVRGQVNTGELF
TRBV4-2	TRBJ2-1	12	ASSPLAGKYEQF
TRBV3-1	TRBJ2-7	17	ASSQDNIWGLAAFNEQY
TRBV12-3/TRBV12-4	TRBJ2-7	10	ASRALGGQQY
TRBV27	TRBJ2-7	12	ASSLLPTDYEQY
TRBV10-3	TRBJ2-2	12	AISVLGDTGELF
TRBV5-1	TRBJ2-1	11	ASSTEGYNEQF
TRBV12-3/TRBV12-4	TRBJ1-2	12	ASSSPGQDYGYT
TRBV13	TRBJ2-7	13	ASSLVNGTTHEQY
TRBV7-9	TRBJ2-7	10	ASSTASAEQY
TRBV27	TRBJ1-6	10	ASSNRNSPLH